The sequence of this T cell receptor (beta chain) was determined in a study of blood T cell repertoires in COVID-19. Study-level information: In each case, the material was cDNA or gDNA derived from T cells, B-cell-depleted T cells, or PBMCs.

As handled by the study authors: It was from reference gene primer amplification that nucleated cell counts were estimated. TCRdb keeps only in-frame clones here, not all; method: immunoSEQ multiplex PCR. V and J calls and clone size are as listed in that table; D and trimming were resolved from the DNA. The table lists fewer than 350,000 clones, 85% to 90% of them singletons. Followed longitudinally, the Seattle patients had been enrolled during active infection. The CDR3 is made up of 11 amino acids. CDR1 LGHDT and CDR2 YNNKEL come from the germline V gene (reference sequence). Trimming removed 6 bases at V and 6 bases at J, with 9 bases between.

This TCR derives from a woman in her 30s with COVID-19, enrolled during active disease. The material sequenced was peripheral blood. V is TRBV3-1 (or the pseudogene TRBV3-2) and J is TRBJ2-7; D is unresolved. The CDR3 spells CASRRYSEQYF. The CDR3 coding sequence is TGTGCCAGCAGGCGGTATTCCGAGCAGTACTTC.